These 29 T cell receptor beta chains came from one sample sequenced in a study of response to subunit inactivated influenza vaccine. TCRdb re-analysed the RT-PCR reads in MiXCR, keeping a single row per CDR3 protein. The sample consists of about 700,000 distinct CDR3 sequences, 14% of them appearing once. The source material was PBMCs from blood, sampled 14 days before vaccination. These receptors were obtained from a man aged 50 to 59 who received an inactivated influenza vaccine.

This chain uses TRBV7-9 with TRBJ2-7; 7 bases align to TRBD1. This CDR3 comprises 14 residues. CDR1 is SEHNR and CDR2 is FQNEAQ in the germline V gene (reference sequence). The V gene end was trimmed by 5 bases and the J gene end by 2 bases; junction bases not matched to a gene: 6. In DNA, the CDR3 is TGTGCCAGCAGCGGTCTCAGGGGGACCTACGAGCAGTACTTC. Translated, it gives CASSGLRGTYEQYF. The complete variable domain, with remaining parts taken from reference TRBV7-9 and TRBJ2-7, reads DTGVSQNPRHKITKRGQNVTFRCDPISEHNRLYWYRQTLGQGPEFLTYFQNEAQLEKSRLLSDRFSAERPKGSFSTLEIQRTEQGDSAMYLCASSGLRGTYEQYFGPGTRLTVT.

This chain joins TRBV12-3 or TRBV12-4 and TRBJ1-5; maybe TRBD1 (5 bases). Between the trimmed V and J ends, which lost 6 bases and 4 bases, there was a span of 19 bases. This CDR3 is built from 16 residues. In DNA form, the CDR3 reads TGTGCCAGCAGACTGGGTTCGGGGCTGGGTAATCAGCCCCAGCATTTT. Translated: CASRLGSGLGNQPQHF.

Ten or more counts support this clonotype. A much larger clone sits a single nucleotide away, making a read error possible. This sequence joins TRBV29-1 and TRBJ2-5; D perhaps matches TRBD1 (5 bases). V was clipped by 3 bases and J by 0 bases, with 5 bases between them. The CDR3 loop spans 12 amino acids. The V gene's germline CDR1 is SQVTM and CDR2 ANQGSEA. Here the CDR3 DNA reads TGCAGCGTTGACAGGGACCAAGAGACCCAGTACTTC. This translates into CSVDRDQETQYF. Based on the CDR3 plus reference TRBV29-1 and TRBJ2-5, the full variable domain is SAVISQKPSRDICQRGTSLTIQCQVDSQVTMMFWYRQQPGQSLTLIATANQGSEATYESGFVIDKFPISRPNLTFSTLTVSNMSPEDSSIYLCSVDRDQETQYFGPGTRLLVL.

This rearrangement joins TRBV4-3 to TRBJ2-2; D perhaps matches TRBD2 (5 bases). The CDR3 totals 17 residues. V gave up 0 bases and J gave up 0 bases, with 11 bases separating them. Germline CDR1 reads LGHNA; CDR2 reads YSLEER. The DNA of the CDR3 is TGCGCCAGCAGCCAAGACGGGGAACCTACGAACACCGGGGAGCTGTTTTTT. Translation gives CASSQDGEPTNTGELFF.

This rearrangement joins TRBV7-8 to TRBJ1-1; D is perhaps TRBD1 (6 bases). V lost 4 bases, J lost 5 bases, and 17 bases lay in between. Germline V gives CDR1 SGHVS, CDR2 FQNEAQ. This CDR3 is 15 amino acids long. This chain's CDR3 is CASSSTGFGRTEAFF. The CDR3 DNA sequence: TGTGCCAGCAGCTCGACAGGATTCGGTCGGACTGAAGCTTTCTTT.

Ten or more counts support this clonotype. The chain links TRBV7-2 to TRBJ2-7, with TRBD1 matching 9 bases. Per germline, CDR1 SGHTA and CDR2 FQGNSA. This CDR3 spans 15 amino acids. The J segment lost 1 base and the V segment lost 5 bases, leaving 6 bases of the junction unmatched. CDR3 loop: CASSQGQGLSYEQYF. The CDR3, as DNA: TGTGCCAGCAGCCAGGGACAGGGTTTATCCTACGAGCAGTACTTC.

This clonotype was observed a few times. The chain couples TRBV29-1 to TRBJ2-3; D unresolved. V dropped 4 bases and J dropped 6 bases, with 11 bases sitting between them. CDR1 SQVTM and CDR2 ANQGSEA come from the germline V gene. CDR3 size: 12 residues. The CDR3: CSVGHTRDTQYF. In nucleotides, the CDR3 is TGCAGCGTTGGCCATACGCGGGATACGCAGTATTTT.

This rearrangement joins TRBV10-3 to TRBJ1-5; D not resolved. V was clipped by 6 bases and J by 5 bases, with 14 bases between them. Looked up from germline, CDR1 is ENHRY and CDR2 is SYGVKD. The CDR3 spans 14 residues. The CDR3 is CAISPGVRDQPQHF. The CDR3 coding sequence is TGTGCCATCAGCCCAGGAGTAAGGGATCAGCCCCAGCATTTT.

This clonotype has a handful of counts. V is TRBV14 and J is TRBJ2-1; TRBD1 aligns across 10 bases. Germline V gene sequence: CDR1 SGHDN, CDR2 FVKESK. This CDR3 has 15 amino acids. V trimming: 0 bases; J trimming: 10 bases; junction bases outside the gene matches: 6. CDR3: CASSQDRQGAQEQFF. The CDR3 DNA sequence: TGTGCCAGCAGCCAAGATCGACAGGGGGCGCAGGAGCAGTTCTTC.

This clonotype showed up just a few times. The chain is built from TRBV4-1 and TRBJ2-3, with a weak D call TRBD2 (6 bases). CDR1 MGHRA and CDR2 YSYEKL come from the germline V gene. The CDR3 runs to 15 residues. The V gene lost 0 bases and the J gene lost 5 bases, with 12 bases spanning the gap. Here the CDR3 DNA reads TGCGCCAGCAGCCAAGATGGCGGGAATGGAGATACGCAGTATTTT. It codes for CASSQDGGNGDTQYF.

V gene TRBV12-3 or TRBV12-4 combines with J gene TRBJ2-5; D is perhaps TRBD2 (5 bases). V lost 4 bases, J lost 9 bases, and 15 bases lay in between. The CDR3 covers 13 residues. CDR3 DNA: TGTGCCAGCAGTTCCCTCTCACGAGCGGCCCAGTACTTC. This encodes CASSSLSRAAQYF.

This clonotype has at least ten counts. The gene calls are TRBV27 and TRBJ1-2, with TRBD1 matching 9 bases. The V gene's germline CDR1 is MNHEY and CDR2 SMNVEV (reference sequence). The CDR3 runs to 14 residues. The ends lost 3 bases at V and 7 bases at J; junction bases unmatched: 6. In nucleotides, the CDR3 is TGTGCCAGCAGTTTCATACAGGGGGCTGGTGGCTACACCTTC. Protein sequence: CASSFIQGAGGYTF.

The table lists this clonotype with a few counts. The V gene is TRBV7-9, the J gene TRBJ2-5; 7 positions agree with TRBD1. Germline lookup yields CDR1 SEHNR and CDR2 FQNEAQ (reference sequence). This CDR3 is 13 amino acids long. V lost 5 bases, J lost 5 bases, and 5 bases stayed unmatched. The CDR3: CASSTGVGETQYF. Here the CDR3 DNA reads TGTGCCAGCAGCACAGGGGTCGGTGAGACCCAGTACTTC.

This clonotype showed up just a few times. V usage is TRBV6-5 and J usage is TRBJ1-6; TRBD1 might be the D (5 bases). The CDR3 contains 14 residues. With 4 bases removed from V and 5 bases from J, the gap between germline ends came to 9 bases. Germline-derived CDR1 and CDR2 are MNHEY and SVGAGI. The CDR3 is CASSLVGDNSPLHF. CDR3 DNA: TGTGCCAGCAGTTTGGTAGGGGATAATTCACCCCTCCACTTT.

This clonotype was picked up a small number of times. This chain joins TRBV29-1 and TRBJ2-2, with 8 bases lining up with TRBD1. V was clipped by 0 bases and J by 4 bases; unmatched bases: 7. The length of the CDR3 is 16 residues. The germline V gene has CDR1 SQVTM and CDR2 ANQGSEA. The CDR3 protein is CSVEDLSGQGTGELFF. The DNA for the CDR3 is TGCAGCGTTGAAGATCTTTCCGGACAGGGCACCGGGGAGCTGTTTTTT.

A few counts support this clonotype. This chain links TRBV29-1 with TRBJ1-2; 9 nucleotides line up with TRBD1. Germline V CDR1 and CDR2: SQVTM, ANQGSEA. The CDR3 covers 14 residues. The J segment lost 7 bases and the V segment lost 2 bases, leaving 8 bases of the junction unmatched. The CDR3 spells CSVEIGQGMRGYTF. Here the CDR3 DNA reads TGCAGCGTTGAAATAGGACAGGGGATGCGTGGCTACACCTTC.

This clonotype was seen at least ten times. The rearrangement joins TRBV3-1 to TRBJ2-1; D gene uncertain. The V end was cut by 2 bases, the J end by 8 bases, with 4 bases between. The germline gives CDR1 LGHDT, CDR2 YNNKEL (reference sequence). The CDR3 sequence is 11 residues long. The DNA for the CDR3 is TGTGCCAGCAGCCAATTCCATGAGCAGTTCTTC. Protein product: CASSQFHEQFF.

This clonotype was counted many times. J is TRBJ1-1 and V is TRBV9; 9 nucleotides agree with TRBD1. The length of the CDR3 is 14 residues. In germline, CDR1 is SGDLS, CDR2 YYNGEE. V dropped 4 bases and J dropped 11; count of bases not matched to a gene: 12. The CDR3 DNA sequence: TGTGCCAGCAGCCCCGGGGGGGGGACAGGGTTGGCTTTCTTT. Protein: CASSPGGGTGLAFF.

The chain carries TRBV7-9 and TRBJ1-1; the D is unclear. V was shortened by 1 base and J by 0 bases, with 6 bases between the two germline ends. The CDR3 has 14 amino acids. Germline V gene data show CDR1 as SEHNR and CDR2 as FQNEAQ (reference sequence). In nucleotides, the CDR3 is TGTGCCAGCAGCTTAGACATCCTGAACACTGAAGCTTTCTTT. This sequence encodes CASSLDILNTEAFF.

The CDR3 loop reads CATFGDTQYF. In nucleotides, the CDR3 is TGTGCCACCTTTGGGGATACGCAGTATTTT. J is TRBJ2-3 and V is TRBV12-3 or TRBV12-4; D is uncertain. Trimming cost V 10 bases and J 6 bases, with 8 bases left between them. The CDR3 length is 10 residues.

This clonotype has only a few counts. The V gene is TRBV6-5, the J gene TRBJ1-2, with 9 bases aligning to TRBD1. V gave up 1 base and J gave up 8 bases; unmatched junction bases: 14. Germline V gives CDR1 MNHEY, CDR2 SVGAGI. CDR3 length equals 17 residues. CDR3 DNA: TGTGCCAGCAGTTACTTCTCGGGACAGGGATTGCGGGGCGGCTACACCTTC. This translates into CASSYFSGQGLRGGYTF.

This clonotype appeared many times. The rearrangement joins TRBV5-1 to TRBJ2-7, with D hard to call. Trimming left V 0 bases short and J 6 bases short, with 13 bases between. Per the germline V gene, CDR1 is SGHRS and CDR2 is YFSETQ. The CDR3 extends over 14 amino acids. CDR3 in amino acids: CASSLASGVGEQYF. CDR3 sequence (DNA): TGCGCCAGCAGCTTGGCCTCAGGAGTTGGCGAGCAGTACTTC.

The chain joins TRBV2 to TRBJ2-7; 9 bases map to TRBD2. The germline V gene has CDR1 SNHLY and CDR2 FYNNEI. The V segment lost 5 bases and the J segment 5 bases; nucleotides outside the gene matches: 10. This CDR3 has 15 residues. CDR3 residues: CASSLGASGTNEQYF. The CDR3 region has the DNA TGTGCCAGCAGTCTTGGGGCTAGCGGGACCAACGAGCAGTACTTC.

This chain joins TRBV2 and TRBJ2-2, with D unresolved. The CDR3 covers 14 residues. The V gene's germline CDR1 is SNHLY and CDR2 FYNNEI. V was clipped by 7 bases and J by 1 base, with 10 bases between them. For the CDR3, the DNA is TGTGCCAGCAAAGAATACCGGAACACCGGGGAGCTGTTTTTT. It yields the protein CASKEYRNTGELFF.

The chain carries TRBV15 and TRBJ2-1; 8 bases align to TRBD1. Germline trimming cut 7 bases from V and 8 bases from J; bases unmatched to any gene: 7. From germline, CDR1 is LNHNV and CDR2 YYDKDF (reference sequence). This CDR3 has 13 amino acids. The CDR3 here is CATKMDRADEQFF. The CDR3 coding sequence is TGTGCCACCAAGATGGACAGGGCGGATGAGCAGTTCTTC.

A few counts support this clonotype. The chain combines TRBV27 with TRBJ1-4; possible D gene TRBD1, 6 bases. Trimming shortened V by 5 bases and J by 3 bases, and 10 bases separated the two germline ends. The CDR3 is 14 amino acids. From germline, CDR1 is MNHEY and CDR2 SMNVEV (reference sequence). CDR3 region: CASSHQGPNEKLFF. CDR3 nucleotides: TGTGCCAGCAGTCACCAGGGGCCTAATGAAAAACTGTTTTTT.

This clonotype was counted a few times. The V and J genes are TRBV15 and TRBJ2-2, with 15 bases that match TRBD2. V lost 4 bases and J lost 1; bases outside the gene matches: 7. Germline-derived CDR1 and CDR2 are LNHNV and YYDKDF (reference sequence). This CDR3 region has 19 residues. The CDR3 loop reads CATSKGLAGGRRNTGELFF. The CDR3 nucleotides read TGTGCCACCAGCAAGGGACTAGCGGGAGGCAGACGGAACACCGGGGAGCTGTTTTTT.

The V and J genes are TRBV15 and TRBJ1-2, with D possibly being TRBD1 (5 bases). The germline CDR1 and CDR2 sequences are LNHNV and YYDKDF (reference sequence). The CDR3 totals 15 residues. The V and J ends lost 0 bases and 5 bases respectively, with 13 bases between them. In DNA form, the CDR3 reads TGTGCCACCAGCAGAGATACAGGACTCCTTTATGGCTACACCTTC. Translated, it gives CATSRDTGLLYGYTF.

This clonotype has only a few counts. The rearrangement uses TRBV3-1 and TRBJ2-2; maybe TRBD2 (5 bases). Germline loops: CDR1 LGHDT, CDR2 YNNKEL (reference sequence). The CDR3 consists of 13 residues. The germline V and J ends were trimmed by 4 bases and 7 bases, with 10 bases remaining between them. The CDR3 DNA is TGTGCCAGCAGCCTAATGGAGGACGGGGAGCTGTTTTTT. Protein: CASSLMEDGELFF.